These T cell receptor beta chains were read from a single sample in a study of blood T cell repertoires in COVID-19. The protocol was immunoSEQ multiplex PCR, while the TCRdb copy is restricted to in-frame clones and leaves out a portion. The repertoire consists of 150,000 to 180,000 clones, with roughly four fifths occurring once and the leading ten covering 25% to 30%. Material for sequencing was peripheral blood. The receptors derive from a woman aged 60-75 years with acute or convalescent COVID-19. The CDR3 runs from the conserved cysteine through the conserved F or W. The D gene is left open where the match is weak. Only part of the rows carry a size: once, few, many, or a class if the clone is expanded.

clone size: .; J gene: TRBJ1-5; D gene: .; V gene: TRBV19; CDR3 DNA: TGTGCCAGTAGTATTACCCACGGTGATAGCAATCAGCCCCAGCATTTT; CDR3 protein: CASSITHGDSNQPQHF
clone size: .; J gene: TRBJ2-5; D gene: .; V gene: TRBV11-1; CDR3 DNA: TGTGCCAGCAGCCAGGACAGATCCCAAGAGACCCAGTACTTC; CDR3 protein: CASSQDRSQETQYF
clone size: once; J gene: TRBJ1-3; D gene: TRBD1; V gene: TRBV28; CDR3 DNA: TGTGCCAGCAGTAAAGACAGGGCCTTTAGGGGAAACACCATATATTTT; CDR3 protein: CASSKDRAFRGNTIYF
clone size: once; J gene: TRBJ2-3; D gene: TRBD1; V gene: TRBV5-1; CDR3 DNA: TGCGCCAGCAGTACCGGACAGGTGGGAAGCACAGATACGCAGTATTTT; CDR3 protein: CASSTGQVGSTDTQYF
clone size: .; J gene: TRBJ2-3; D gene: .; V gene: TRBV11-2; CDR3 DNA: TGTGCCAGCAGCTTTGACACGTACACAGATACGCAGTATTTT; CDR3 protein: CASSFDTYTDTQYF
clone size: .; J gene: TRBJ1-3; D gene: .; V gene: TRBV10-3; CDR3 DNA: TGTGCCATCAGTGAGTCCCAGGGTTTTGGAAACACCATATATTTT; CDR3 protein: CAISESQGFGNTIYF
clone size: .; J gene: TRBJ2-3; D gene: .; V gene: TRBV21-1; CDR3 DNA: TGTGCCAGCAGCCAGAGGACAGACCTCACAGATACGCAGTATTTT; CDR3 protein: CASSQRTDLTDTQYF
clone size: .; J gene: TRBJ1-6; D gene: TRBD1; V gene: TRBV5-1; CDR3 DNA: TGCGCCAGCAGCCCTTCAGGGACAGGGGGCTTTAGGACCTATAATTCACCCCTCCACTTT; CDR3 protein: CASSPSGTGGFRTYNSPLHF
clone size: .; J gene: TRBJ2-1; D gene: TRBD2; V gene: TRBV7-3; CDR3 DNA: TGTGCCAGCAGCACCCACGGCGGGGGGGCCTCCTACAATGAGCAGTTCTTC; CDR3 protein: CASSTHGGGASYNEQFF
clone size: few; J gene: TRBJ1-2; D gene: .; V gene: TRBV4-1; CDR3 DNA: TGCGCCAGCAGCCAAGGGGCAGGCTCCTACTATGGCTACACCTTC; CDR3 protein: CASSQGAGSYYGYTF
clone size: .; J gene: TRBJ1-5; D gene: TRBD1; V gene: TRBV6-5; CDR3 DNA: TGTGCCAGCAGCCGCGGGACAGGGGGCAGTCAGCCCCAGCATTTT; CDR3 protein: CASSRGTGGSQPQHF
clone size: .; J gene: TRBJ1-4; D gene: TRBD1; V gene: TRBV4-1; CDR3 DNA: TGCGCCAGCAGCCAAGACCCTTCCGGGACAGGGACTGGAAAACTGTTTTTT; CDR3 protein: CASSQDPSGTGTGKLFF
clone size: .; J gene: TRBJ2-5; D gene: .; V gene: TRBV2; CDR3 DNA: TGTGCCAGCAGTGAACAACTGCAAGAGACCCAGTACTTC; CDR3 protein: CASSEQLQETQYF
clone size: .; J gene: TRBJ1-1; D gene: TRBD1; V gene: TRBV28; CDR3 DNA: TGTGCCAGCAGGGAGCAGGGGGCGAATGAAGCTTTCTTT; CDR3 protein: CASREQGANEAFF
clone size: .; J gene: TRBJ1-4; D gene: TRBD1; V gene: TRBV30; CDR3 DNA: TGTGCCTGGAGTACAGGGGTCACGGAAAAACTGTTTTTT; CDR3 protein: CAWSTGVTEKLFF
clone size: .; J gene: TRBJ1-4; D gene: TRBD1; V gene: TRBV18; CDR3 DNA: TGTGCCAGCTCGTCAGGACAGGCTCCAAATGAAAAACTGTTTTTT; CDR3 protein: CASSSGQAPNEKLFF
clone size: few; J gene: TRBJ2-7; D gene: TRBD2; V gene: TRBV30; CDR3 DNA: TGTGCCTGGATGCATGGGGGGGTCTCCTACGAGCAGTACTTC; CDR3 protein: CAWMHGGVSYEQYF
clone size: .; J gene: TRBJ2-2; D gene: .; V gene: TRBV28; CDR3 DNA: TGTGCCAGCAGTTTTCTGCTAGGGGGGGCCCCCGGGGAGCTGTTTTTT; CDR3 protein: CASSFLLGGAPGELFF
clone size: .; J gene: TRBJ2-2; D gene: TRBD1; V gene: TRBV15; CDR3 DNA: TGTGCCACCAGCAGACCCGGGACAGGGACCGGGGAGCTGTTTTTT; CDR3 protein: CATSRPGTGTGELFF
clone size: .; J gene: TRBJ1-3; D gene: .; V gene: TRBV3-1/TRBV3-2; CDR3 DNA: TGTGCCAGCAGCCAAGATGATCGGACGCGGGCTGGAAACACCATATATTTT; CDR3 protein: CASSQDDRTRAGNTIYF
clone size: .; J gene: TRBJ1-1; D gene: .; V gene: TRBV2; CDR3 DNA: TGTGCCAGCAACTTGACACCGAACACTGAAGCTTTCTTT; CDR3 protein: CASNLTPNTEAFF
clone size: .; J gene: TRBJ1-5; D gene: .; V gene: TRBV5-1; CDR3 DNA: TGCGCCAGCACTGTAATCCCAGGACAGCCCCAGCATTTT; CDR3 protein: CASTVIPGQPQHF
clone size: .; J gene: TRBJ1-3; D gene: .; V gene: TRBV7-9; CDR3 DNA: TGTGCCAGCAGCCCCGAAGGGGGATCTGGAAACACCATATATTTT; CDR3 protein: CASSPEGGSGNTIYF
clone size: .; J gene: TRBJ2-7; D gene: .; V gene: TRBV19; CDR3 DNA: TGTGCCAGTAGTATGGTCGCGGGGCTCTCCTACGAGCAGTACTTC; CDR3 protein: CASSMVAGLSYEQYF
clone size: .; J gene: TRBJ1-5; D gene: TRBD1; V gene: TRBV10-1; CDR3 DNA: TGCGTCCCGGGACAGAAAAATCAGCCCCAGCATTTT; CDR3 protein: CVPGQKNQPQHF
clone size: once; J gene: TRBJ1-2; D gene: .; V gene: TRBV6-1; CDR3 DNA: TGTGCCAGCAGTGAAGGTTGGGGGGCTAACTATGGCTACACCTTC; CDR3 protein: CASSEGWGANYGYTF
clone size: .; J gene: TRBJ1-1; D gene: .; V gene: TRBV29-1; CDR3 DNA: TGCAGCGTTGGCGGCAGAGGAACGAACACTGAAGCTTTCTTT; CDR3 protein: CSVGGRGTNTEAFF
clone size: .; J gene: TRBJ1-3; D gene: .; V gene: TRBV6-5; CDR3 DNA: TGTGCCAGCAGAATAGACAGTCCCTCTGGAAACACCATATATTTT; CDR3 protein: CASRIDSPSGNTIYF
clone size: many; J gene: TRBJ1-5; D gene: TRBD1; V gene: TRBV28; CDR3 DNA: TGTGCCAGCACCTTATGGACAGGGGAGGTTCAGCCCCAGCATTTT; CDR3 protein: CASTLWTGEVQPQHF
clone size: .; J gene: TRBJ1-4; D gene: .; V gene: TRBV2; CDR3 DNA: TGTGCCAGCATCCGAAACGGGGGAATGAATGAAAAACTGTTTTTT; CDR3 protein: CASIRNGGMNEKLFF
clone size: .; J gene: TRBJ1-4; D gene: .; V gene: TRBV5-1; CDR3 DNA: TGCGCCAGCAGCGCACAGGAATCAACTAATGAAAAACTGTTTTTT; CDR3 protein: CASSAQESTNEKLFF
clone size: .; J gene: TRBJ1-3; D gene: TRBD1; V gene: TRBV15; CDR3 DNA: TGTGCCACCAGCAGGACAGGGGCTGGAAACACCATATATTTT; CDR3 protein: CATSRTGAGNTIYF
clone size: .; J gene: TRBJ2-1; D gene: .; V gene: TRBV7-3; CDR3 DNA: TGTGCCAGCAGCTTAATGGGGGCCGACAATGAGCAGTTCTTC; CDR3 protein: CASSLMGADNEQFF